One and the same sample provided the 18 T cell receptor beta chains below, sequenced in a study of T-cell reconstitution after alpha-beta-depleted transplantation in children. Preparation of the TCRbeta library was carried out with unique molecular identifiers. TCRdb fed the PCR reads into MiXCR, producing one record per CDR3 protein. Among about 360,000 distinct CDR3 sequences listed, roughly 15% were seen once. Sequencing was performed on PBMCs, taken from the stem cell graft. The receptor set was obtained from a human donor who donated a stem cell graft to a child with Fanconi anemia.

This clonotype was observed a handful of times. The chain has TRBV12-3 or TRBV12-4 and TRBJ2-7, with D unclear. V was shortened by 6 bases and J by 4 bases, with 13 bases between the two germline ends. The CDR3 is 13 residues long. The CDR3 DNA reads as TGTGCCAGCAGACCCCTTGACTCGTACGAGCAGTACTTC. It encodes CASRPLDSYEQYF.

This clonotype showed up just a few times. The CDR3: CASSSVQEQYF. DNA of the CDR3: TGTGCCAGCAGTTCCGTCCAGGAGCAGTACTTC. This sequence joins TRBV12-3 or TRBV12-4 and TRBJ2-7; D is ambiguous. This CDR3 has 11 amino acids. V lost 4 bases to trimming and J lost 7 bases, with 8 bases between them.

In DNA, the CDR3 is TGTGCCAGCAGTTACGGGTCGGGGGGCAGGGCTGAAAACACGCAGTATTTT. This codes for CASSYGSGGRAENTQYF. The gene calls are TRBV6-5 and TRBJ2-3; D is possibly TRBD2 (7 bases). V was shortened by 2 bases and J by 9 bases, with 24 bases between the two germline ends. Per germline, CDR1 MNHEY and CDR2 SVGAGI. CDR3 length: 17 amino acids.

This clonotype was seen more than once but under ten times. The V call is TRBV3-1, the J call TRBJ2-7, with TRBD1 identical over 7 bases. Trimming took 3 bases from V and 5 from J; bases not matched to a gene: 4. Germline CDR1 reads LGHDT; CDR2 reads YNNKEL (reference sequence). The CDR3 loop spans 13 amino acids. The CDR3: CASSHGTVDEQYF. The CDR3, as DNA: TGTGCCAGCAGCCACGGGACAGTTGACGAGCAGTACTTC.

The CDR3 is CAFGDGYTF. CDR3 bases: TGTGCCTTTGGGGATGGCTACACCTTC. This chain links TRBV28 with TRBJ1-2, with unresolved D. The CDR3 has 9 amino acids. With 11 bases removed from V and 6 bases from J, the gap between germline ends came to 7 bases. Germline CDR1 MDHEN, CDR2 SYDVKM.

This clonotype has more than one count but fewer than ten. V is TRBV14 and J is TRBJ2-4; D remains unclear. The V and J ends lost 1 base and 0 bases respectively, with 13 bases between them. This CDR3 has 17 residues. Germline loops: CDR1 SGHDN, CDR2 FVKESK. CDR3 amino acids: CASSQGVGIEAKNIQYF. The DNA of the CDR3 is TGTGCCAGCAGCCAAGGAGTAGGCATTGAAGCCAAAAACATTCAGTACTTC.

This clonotype appeared many times. J is TRBJ2-2 and V is TRBV25-1; no clear D. The V end lost 3 bases, the J end lost 0 bases, and 5 bases lay between the germline ends. Germline V CDR1 and CDR2: MGHDK, SYGVNS. CDR3 length: 14 residues. The CDR3 coding sequence is TGTGCCAGCAGTGACATCGCGAACACCGGGGAGCTGTTTTTT. This gives the protein CASSDIANTGELFF.

A remark on this clonotype: Being one base from a much bigger clone, this may be a read error. Likely a read error: the CDR3 ends without its conserved phenylalanine or tryptophan. The rearrangement joins TRBV7-2 to TRBJ1-1; possible D gene TRBD1, 5 bases. This CDR3 spans 15 amino acids. Germline V lookup: CDR1 SGHTA, CDR2 FQGNSA. The ends were cut back, 1 base at V and 4 bases at J, with 13 bases in the middle. CDR3 sequence (DNA): TGTGCCAGCAGCTTAGAGTGGGGGAAAGGCACTGAAGCTTTCTAT. Protein product: CASSLEWGKGTEAFY.

The CDR3 sequence: CASSDRAGGANVLTF. CDR3 sequence (DNA): TGTGCCAGCAGCGATCGGGCTGGTGGGGCCAACGTCCTGACTTTC. V and J are TRBV3-1 and TRBJ2-6; D not certain. Germline CDR1 LGHDT, CDR2 YNNKEL (reference sequence). V was clipped by 5 bases and J by 3 bases, with 11 bases between them. There are 15 residues in the CDR3. Combining the CDR3 with reference TRBV3-1 and TRBJ2-6 gives the whole variable domain DTAVSQTPKYLVTQMGNDKSIKCEQNLGHDTMYWYKQDSKKFLKIMFSYNNKELIINETVPNRFSPKSPDKAHLNLHINSLELGDSAVYFCASSDRAGGANVLTFGAGSRLTVL.

In its sample, this clonotype was seen a few times. The chain carries TRBV4-2 and TRBJ2-2; perhaps D is TRBD1 or TRBD2 (5 bases each). Germline V gives CDR1 LGHNA, CDR2 YNFKEQ. V was shortened by 0 bases and J by 8 bases, with 16 bases between the two germline ends. The CDR3 is 16 amino acids. The CDR3 sequence: CASSQDHSRGGGELFF. CDR3 sequence (DNA): TGTGCCAGCAGCCAAGATCATTCCCGGGGCGGTGGGGAGCTGTTTTTT.

This clonotype occurred many times. This chain links TRBV7-9 with TRBJ1-1; the D is unclear. V shed 4 bases and J shed 3 bases, with 12 bases lying between them. CDR3 size: 14 residues. The germline gives CDR1 SEHNR, CDR2 FQNEAQ (reference sequence). CDR3 sequence (DNA): TGTGCCAGCAGCTACTACGGGAGCGACACTGAAGCTTTCTTT. Amino acids: CASSYYGSDTEAFF.

The chain is built from TRBV20-1 and TRBJ2-3; no clear D. There are 15 residues in the CDR3. Trimming removed 0 bases from V and 0 bases from J, with 10 bases in between. From germline, CDR1 is DFQATT and CDR2 SNEGSKA (reference sequence). This CDR3 is CSARDAVSSTDTQYF. CDR3 in DNA: TGCAGTGCTAGAGATGCGGTCTCTAGCACAGATACGCAGTATTTT.

This clonotype was counted many times. The J gene is TRBJ1-2, the V gene TRBV20-1, with D possibly being TRBD1 (5 bases). Trimming cost V 0 bases and J 5 bases, with 16 bases left between them. Germline lookup yields CDR1 DFQATT and CDR2 SNEGSKA (reference sequence). CDR3 size: 15 residues. The CDR3 nucleotides are TGCAGTGCTAGAGATCAGGGAAGGCGTAGGTATGGCTACACCTTC. Its protein is CSARDQGRRRYGYTF.

The gene calls are TRBV12-3 or TRBV12-4 and TRBJ2-2, with D perhaps TRBD2 (6 bases). The V and J ends lost 7 bases and 0 bases respectively, with 12 bases between them. CDR3 size: 15 residues. The CDR3 DNA follows: TGTGCCAGCACCCCCGGGACTGCGAACACCGGGGAGCTGTTTTTT. Translated, it gives CASTPGTANTGELFF.

This clonotype was recorded a few times. The rearrangement joins TRBV9 to TRBJ2-7, with a possible D match to TRBD1 (5 bases). Germline V lookup: CDR1 SGDLS, CDR2 YYNGEE. The CDR3 runs to 14 residues. Trimming took off 4 bases at V and 6 bases at J, with 17 bases between the two ends. The CDR3 DNA reads TGTGCCAGCAGCCCCCACGTAGGGGTGCCCGAGCAGTACTTC. Translated, it gives CASSPHVGVPEQYF. Combining the CDR3 with reference TRBV9 and TRBJ2-7 gives the whole variable domain DSGVTQTPKHLITATGQRVTLRCSPRSGDLSVYWYQQSLDQGLQFLIQYYNGEERAKGNILERFSAQQFPDLHSELNLSSLELGDSALYFCASSPHVGVPEQYFGPGTRLTVT.

For the CDR3, the DNA is TGTGCCAGCAGTTTACAGGGGACCACCGGGGAGCTGTTTTTT. This encodes CASSLQGTTGELFF. The gene calls are TRBV12-3 or TRBV12-4 and TRBJ2-2, with a tentative D call TRBD1 (6 bases). This CDR3 contains 14 residues. Trimming cost V 2 bases and J 4 bases, with 8 bases left between them.

The rearrangement joins TRBV21-1 to TRBJ2-7; the table's D call of TRBD2 was not tested on the DNA. TRBV21-1 is given as a pseudogene. The CDR3 is 16 amino acids. The CDR3 here is CASSKGGPFKGGEQYF. The CDR3 DNA follows: TGTGCCAGCAGCAAAGGGGGCCCATTCAAAGGAGGCGAGCAGTACTTC.

The rearrangement uses TRBV7-9 and TRBJ2-3, with no clear D. CDR3 length: 15 amino acids. Germline assignment: CDR1 SEHNR and CDR2 FQNEAQ (reference sequence). The V and J ends lost 2 bases and 0 bases respectively, with 9 bases between them. CDR3 in amino acids: CASSLLGGSTDTQYF. The DNA of the CDR3 is TGTGCCAGCAGCTTATTAGGTGGGAGCACAGATACGCAGTATTTT.